Following are 20 T cell receptor beta chains from one sample sequenced in a study of OX40 agonist ivuxolimab in advanced cancers. Clones were read by immunoSEQ multiplex PCR, and TCRdb kept only the in-frame ones, dropping some. The repertoire has some 72,000 clones, around nine tenths of them found once; the top ten carry under 3.5%. The source was CD4+ or CD8+ T cells sorted from blood, collected in a trial of the OX40 agonist ivuxolimab. All receptors come from an adult with an advanced solid tumor such as melanoma, head and neck, liver or kidney cancer.

V gene TRBV6-5 combines with J gene TRBJ2-3; TRBD1 matches at 9 bases. CDR1 and CDR2 (germline): MNHEY, SVGAGI. The CDR3 has 15 residues. After removal of 6 bases from V and 6 bases from J, the junction contained 10 bases not matched to a gene. The CDR3 DNA reads TGTGCCAGCAGGAACCGGGACAGGGTCTGGGATACGCAGTATTTT. This gives the protein CASRNRDRVWDTQYF.

CDR3 sequence: CASTLAGTEETQYF. CDR3 bases: TGTGCCAGCACCCTAGCGGGAACGGAAGAGACCCAGTACTTC. V usage is TRBV2 and J usage is TRBJ2-5; TRBD2 aligns across 9 bases. Germline V CDR1 and CDR2: SNHLY, FYNNEI. This CDR3 is built from 14 residues. V lost 7 bases, J lost 3 bases, and 6 bases stayed unmatched. Using reference TRBV2 and TRBJ2-5 for the parts outside the CDR3, the full variable domain is EPEVTQTPSHQVTQMGQEVILRCVPISNHLYFYWYRQILGQKVEFLVSFYNNEISEKSEIFDDQFSVERPDGSNFTLKIRSTKLEDSAMYFCASTLAGTEETQYFGPGTRLLVL.

The chain joins TRBV28 to TRBJ1-5; 7 nucleotides match TRBD1. From germline, CDR1 is MDHEN and CDR2 SYDVKM. This CDR3 is built from 18 residues. The junction had 12 bases not matched to a gene; V was cut back by 4 bases and J by 0 bases. The CDR3 loop reads CASSYRTGFINSNQPQHF. CDR3 DNA sequence: TGTGCCAGCAGTTATCGGACAGGTTTTATAAATAGCAATCAGCCCCAGCATTTT.

V is TRBV2 and J is TRBJ2-3; D possibly uses TRBD1 or TRBD2 (6 bases each). Germline CDR1 is SNHLY and CDR2 is FYNNEI. This CDR3 contains 13 residues. With 6 bases removed from V and 6 bases from J, the gap between germline ends came to 13 bases. The CDR3 bases are TGTGCCAGCAGAGCAGGGGCGGGGGATACGCAGTATTTT. This gives the protein CASRAGAGDTQYF.

The chain combines TRBV28 with TRBJ2-3; possibly TRBD2 for D (6 bases). Germline V gene sequence: CDR1 MDHEN, CDR2 SYDVKM. The CDR3 has 14 amino acids. V dropped 6 bases and J dropped 2 bases, with 12 bases sitting between them. Written as DNA, the CDR3 is TGTGCCAGCAGCATGGGGGGAGACACAGATACGCAGTATTTT. Translation gives CASSMGGDTDTQYF.

The rearrangement joins TRBV5-1 to TRBJ1-1; 8 bases line up with TRBD1. The J segment lost 1 base and the V segment lost 5 bases, leaving 13 bases of the junction unmatched. The CDR3 is 17 residues long. Per germline, CDR1 SGHRS and CDR2 YFSETQ. The CDR3 DNA follows: TGCGCCAGCAGTTCGGGGGACAGGCCCAGATCGAACACTGAAGCTTTCTTT. It specifies CASSSGDRPRSNTEAFF.

Only a few counts were recorded for this clone. The V and J genes are TRBV19 and TRBJ2-1; tentative D call: TRBD2 (5 bases). Per the germline V gene, CDR1 is LNHDA and CDR2 is SQIVND (reference sequence). The ends were cut back, 3 bases at V and 4 bases at J, with 16 bases in the middle. This CDR3 is 16 amino acids long. The CDR3: CASSIILRTLYNEQFF. The CDR3 DNA reads TGTGCCAGTAGTATTATTCTCAGGACTCTTTACAATGAGCAGTTCTTC.

The chain has TRBV6-5 and TRBJ2-2; TRBD1 aligns across 7 bases. With V trimmed by 6 bases and J by 4 bases, 8 bases remained unmatched. This CDR3 has 15 residues. The germline CDR1 and CDR2 sequences are MNHEY and SVGAGI. The CDR3 here is CASRRPGQTTGELFF. The CDR3 bases are TGTGCCAGCAGGAGACCGGGACAGACCACCGGGGAGCTGTTTTTT.

The rearrangement joins TRBV7-2 to TRBJ1-3; 7 positions match TRBD1. This CDR3 is built from 15 residues. Germline CDR1 and CDR2: SGHTA and FQGNSA. V was clipped by 6 bases and J by 0 bases; unmatched bases: 5. CDR3 protein: CASRQGGHSGNTIYF. CDR3 sequence (DNA): TGTGCCAGCAGACAAGGGGGCCACTCTGGAAACACCATATATTTT.

The gene calls are TRBV28 and TRBJ2-7; possibly TRBD2 for D (7 bases). The CDR3 has 15 amino acids. CDR1 and CDR2 from the germline V gene are MDHEN and SYDVKM. V was cut by 1 base and J by 4 bases, with 14 bases left in between. The CDR3 DNA reads TGTGCCAGCAGTTTATCGGGGGCCGGGGGGTACGAGCAGTACTTC. It translates to CASSLSGAGGYEQYF.

This clone was counted a single time. The rearrangement links TRBV7-2 to TRBJ1-3; no definite D call. Germline CDR1 and CDR2: SGHTA and FQGNSA. V was shortened by 1 base and J by 2 bases, with 9 bases between the two germline ends. The CDR3 is 15 amino acids. As DNA, the CDR3 is TGTGCCAGCAGCTTAGAGATGAGGGCTGGAAACACCATATATTTT. Protein product: CASSLEMRAGNTIYF.

This chain links TRBV7-8 with TRBJ1-3; 9 bases agree with TRBD1. This CDR3 contains 15 residues. Per germline, CDR1 SGHVS and CDR2 FQNEAQ. The J segment lost 6 bases and the V segment lost 5 bases, leaving 8 bases of the junction unmatched. This chain's CDR3 is CASSTGQGKANTIYF. The CDR3 region has the DNA TGTGCCAGCAGCACCGGACAGGGGAAAGCAAACACCATATATTTT.

This clone has just a few counts. This chain uses TRBV5-5 with TRBJ1-1, with unresolved D. V was pared by 2 bases and J by 0 bases, with 11 bases between. Germline CDR1 reads SGHKS; CDR2 reads YYEKEE (reference sequence). This CDR3 is built from 15 residues. The CDR3 nucleotides read TGTGCCAGCAGCTTCGGACGGTTGATGAACACTGAAGCTTTCTTT. As protein: CASSFGRLMNTEAFF.

The rearrangement uses TRBV5-6 and TRBJ1-5; perhaps TRBD1 as D (6 bases). The V gene lost 2 bases and the J gene lost 5 bases, with 14 bases spanning the gap. This CDR3 comprises 15 residues. The V gene's germline CDR1 is SGHDT and CDR2 YYEEEE. CDR3 sequence: CASSFLDRGDQPQHF. The CDR3, as DNA: TGTGCCAGCAGCTTTCTGGACAGAGGAGATCAGCCCCAGCATTTT.

The V and J genes are TRBV11-2 and TRBJ1-2; TRBD1 might be the D (5 bases). The germline V and J ends were trimmed by 6 bases and 10 bases, with 15 bases remaining between them. CDR3 length: 12 amino acids. Germline V lookup: CDR1 SGHAT, CDR2 FQNNGV. The CDR3 DNA reads as TGTGCCAGCAGTGGGACCTTGGGGCCCTACACCTTC. This codes for CASSGTLGPYTF.

The chain combines TRBV5-4 with TRBJ2-1, with TRBD1 matching over 10 bases. Germline loops: CDR1 SGHNT, CDR2 YYREEE (reference sequence). The CDR3 has 15 amino acids. The ends lost 4 bases at V and 3 bases at J; junction bases unmatched: 4. DNA for the CDR3: TGTGCCAGCAGCCGGGACAGGGGCGACTACAATGAGCAGTTCTTC. This sequence encodes CASSRDRGDYNEQFF. Full variable domain (missing parts from reference TRBV5-4 and TRBJ2-1): ETGVTQSPTHLIKTRGQQVTLRCSSQSGHNTVSWYQQALGQGPQFIFQYYREEENGRGNFPPRFSGLQFPNYSSELNVNALELDDSALYLCASSRDRGDYNEQFFGPGTRLTVL.

The chain recombines TRBV7-9 with TRBJ2-7; 7 bases map to TRBD1. CDR1 SEHNR and CDR2 FQNEAQ come from the germline V gene (reference sequence). The CDR3 runs to 13 residues. V dropped 3 bases and J dropped 3; count of bases not matched to a gene: 2. The CDR3 bases are TGTGCCAGCAGCTTTTCAGGGGGCTACGAGCAGTACTTC. It is translated as CASSFSGGYEQYF.

This rearrangement joins TRBV27 to TRBJ2-2; D not resolved. Trimming stripped 7 bases from V and 2 bases from J, with 17 bases between. The CDR3 loop spans 16 amino acids. In germline, CDR1 is MNHEY, CDR2 SMNVEV (reference sequence). CDR3 protein: CASTLQTALNTGELFF. DNA for the CDR3: TGTGCCAGCACCCTCCAAACGGCACTCAACACCGGGGAGCTGTTTTTT.

This chain joins TRBV5-1 and TRBJ1-2, with D tentatively TRBD1 (5 bases). Trimming took 0 bases from V and 4 from J, leaving 13 bases between them. Germline assignment: CDR1 SGHRS and CDR2 YFSETQ. The CDR3 is 15 amino acids. The CDR3 loop reads CASSLAQGGTYGYTF. CDR3 in DNA: TGCGCCAGCAGCTTGGCGCAGGGTGGGACCTATGGCTACACCTTC.

The chain couples TRBV2 to TRBJ1-1; possible D gene TRBD1, 6 bases. CDR1 and CDR2 from the germline V gene are SNHLY and FYNNEI. The CDR3 is made up of 13 amino acids. The V gene lost 3 bases and the J gene lost 6 bases, with 11 bases spanning the gap. The chain's CDR3 is CASSDRGGAEAFF. As DNA, the CDR3 is TGTGCCAGCAGTGATAGGGGGGGCGCTGAAGCTTTCTTT.